The 18 T cell receptor beta chains given below trace back to one sample, sequenced in a study of T cell clonality in common variable immunodeficiency (dated by TCRdb to about 2015). Libraries came from the immunoSEQ multiplex PCR assay. TCRdb carries this immuneACCESS record with in-frame sequences only. Its versions omit some clonotypes, under half of them owing to an unresolved V gene in the studies checked, with the rest unexplained. The sample features tens of thousands of clones, and none is a singleton. About 5.5% of the sample is in the top ten clones. Sequenced input: peripheral blood mononuclear cells. These receptors were obtained from a person aged 18 to 75 in good health.

The table lists this clone with many counts. The read finishes 3 residues shy of the CDR3 end, and the germline J gene is used to complete it. This chain uses TRBV6-4 with TRBJ2-1; 9 bases line up with TRBD1. J lost 9 bases, V lost 5 bases, and 8 bases had no gene match. CDR3 length: 14 amino acids. Germline CDR1 reads MRHNA; CDR2 reads SNTAGT. CDR3 bases read: TGTGCCAGCAGTATAACCGGGACAGGGAGTGAG. Translating it yields CASSITGTGSE. The complete CDR3 protein is CASSITGTGSEQFF.

At least ten counts were recorded for this clone. The read terminates 3 residues before the CDR3 end, so the remaining end is supplied by the germline J gene. V gene TRBV4-2 combines with J gene TRBJ2-1, with 13 bases fitting TRBD2. This CDR3 has 17 amino acids. The germline gives CDR1 LGHNA, CDR2 YNFKEQ. V trimming: 4 bases; J trimming: 7 bases; junction bases outside the gene matches: 10. The CDR3 here is CASSRGGLAGARNEQFF. The covered CDR3 bases are TGTGCCAGCAGCCGAGGCGGACTAGCGGGAGCGAGAAATGAG.

This clone was detected a few times. The CDR3 goes on 3 residues after the read ends, and that part is filled in from the germline J gene. The chain couples TRBV5-1 to TRBJ2-1, with D hard to call. The CDR3 has 14 residues. Germline V gene data show CDR1 as SGHRS and CDR2 as YFSETQ. V lost 0 bases, J lost 1 base, and 5 bases lay in between. CDR3 DNA (partial): TGCGCCAGCAGCTTGGACGGGTCCTACAATGAG. Translating gives CASSLDGSYNE. The CDR3 in full is CASSLDGSYNEQFF. Based on the CDR3 plus reference TRBV5-1 and TRBJ2-1, the full variable domain is KAGVTQTPRYLIKTRGQQVTLSCSPISGHRSVSWYQQTPGQGLQFLFEYFSETQRNKGNFPGRFSGRQFSNSRSEMNVSTLELGDSALYLCASSLDGSYNEQFFGPGTRLTVL.

This clone was counted many times. Read data end 3 residues before the CDR3 end; the end is taken from the germline J gene. The chain employs TRBV4-1 and TRBJ2-7; TRBD1 matches at 10 bases. The CDR3 consists of 17 residues. V lost 3 bases and J lost 4; bases outside the gene matches: 12. Germline V gene sequence: CDR1 MGHRA, CDR2 YSYEKL. CDR3 amino acids: CASSHQSGGQGIYEQYF. The CDR3 bases that were read are TGCGCCAGCAGCCATCAATCGGGGGGACAGGGGATATACGAG.

At least ten counts were recorded for this clone. The CDR3 end falls 3 residues outside the read, so it is completed with the germline J gene. The gene calls are TRBV20-1 and TRBJ2-1, with 10 bases aligning to TRBD2. The V and J ends lost 0 bases and 5 bases, in that order; junction bases with no gene match: 7. The CDR3 consists of 16 residues. Per germline, CDR1 DFQATT and CDR2 SNEGSKA (reference sequence). The part of the CDR3 DNA that was read is TGCAGTGCTAGAGATCCAGCGGGAGGGCCTGACAATGAG. Its protein is CSARDPAGGPDNE. The CDR3 in full is CSARDPAGGPDNEQFF.

This clone has a count of ten or more. The sequenced part of the CDR3 DNA is TGTGCCAGTAGTTTCCAGGTGGACTCCTACGAG. Its protein product is CASSFQVDSYE. The entire CDR3 protein is CASSFQVDSYEQYF. The V gene is TRBV19, the J gene TRBJ2-7; D gene unclear. The read halts 3 residues ahead of the CDR3 end, with the missing end drawn from the germline J gene. Germline CDR1 reads LNHDA; CDR2 reads SQIVND (reference sequence). The CDR3 runs to 14 residues. Trimming took 5 bases from V and 0 from J, leaving 11 bases between them.

This clone was detected many times. The read ends 3 residues early relative to the CDR3; the germline J gene fills the gap. The gene calls are TRBV20-1 and TRBJ1-5; tentative D call: TRBD1 (5 bases). Per the germline V gene, CDR1 is DFQATT and CDR2 is SNEGSKA (reference sequence). Trimming left V 1 base short and J 0 bases short, with 10 bases between. This CDR3 comprises 15 residues. CDR3 residues: CSARGRGTSNQPQHF. The sequenced part of the CDR3 DNA is TGCAGTGCTAGAGGGCGGGGCACTAGCAATCAGCCC.

This clone has at least ten counts. The CDR3 end lies 3 residues beyond the end of the read and is filled in from the germline J gene. V usage is TRBV5-5 and J usage is TRBJ2-1; D is unclear. The V end lost 4 bases, the J end lost 4 bases, and 9 bases lay between the germline ends. This CDR3 spans 13 amino acids. Germline V gene sequence: CDR1 SGHKS, CDR2 YYEKEE (reference sequence). The sequenced CDR3 bases are TGTGCCAGCAGCACCGACACTTACAATGAG. Translated: CASSTDTYNE. The full CDR3 is CASSTDTYNEQFF.

This clone was seen repeatedly, ten times or more. CDR3 amino acids: CASSLSGLETQYF. The CDR3 bases that were read are TGTGCCAGCAGTTTATCAGGGTTAGAGACC. The chain joins TRBV28 to TRBJ2-5, with a possible D match to TRBD1 (5 bases). The CDR3 extends 3 residues past the end of the read, so its final part is completed from the germline J gene. Germline CDR1 MDHEN, CDR2 SYDVKM. The V gene lost 1 base and the J gene lost 4 bases, with 7 bases spanning the gap. This CDR3 is built from 13 residues.

This clone was observed at least ten times. The read terminates 3 residues ahead of where the CDR3 ends, so the germline J gene completes it. The V gene is TRBV5-1, the J gene TRBJ1-1; D is ambiguous. V was shortened by 5 bases and J by 0 bases, with 8 bases between the two germline ends. CDR1 is SGHRS, CDR2 YFSETQ, per germline. The CDR3 extends over 13 amino acids. The CDR3 reads CASRGSMNTEAFF. The part of the CDR3 DNA that was read is TGCGCCAGCAGGGGCAGCATGAACACTGAA.

About this clone: The CDR3 is cut off 3 residues early in the read; its end comes from the germline J gene. The J gene is TRBJ2-7, the V gene TRBV20-1; 9 bases match TRBD2. The CDR3 extends over 14 amino acids. J gave up 2 bases and V 5 bases, and 7 bases lay outside the gene matches. Germline CDR1 is DFQATT and CDR2 is SNEGSKA (reference sequence). Incomplete CDR3 DNA: TGCAGTGCTCTCTTAGCGGGAGAAGCCTACGAG. The encoded protein is CSALLAGEAYE. The CDR3, in full, reads CSALLAGEAYEQYF.

In this sample, this clone turned up many times. The read is 3 residues too short to cover the CDR3 end, so that end is filled in from the germline J gene. The chain combines TRBV20-1 with TRBJ2-7; 9 positions match TRBD2. Losses at the gene ends were 3 bases for V and 0 bases for J; bases not matched to a gene: 9. The CDR3 is 16 residues long. CDR1 is DFQATT and CDR2 is SNEGSKA in the germline V gene (reference sequence). The CDR3 loop reads CSASGGLAGDSYEQYF. Partial CDR3 DNA: TGCAGTGCTAGTGGGGGATTAGCGGGGGACTCCTACGAG.

Many counts were recorded for this clone. Read coverage stops 3 residues before the CDR3 terminus; the germline J gene supplies the remainder. The J gene is TRBJ2-7, the V gene TRBV7-2, with 7 positions matching TRBD2. Trimming took 0 bases from V and 3 from J; bases not matched to a gene: 8. The CDR3 is 16 amino acids. Germline loops: CDR1 SGHTA, CDR2 FQGNSA. CDR3 DNA (partial): TGTGCCAGCAGCTTAGCAGGCGGGAGAAGGATCTACGAG. Its protein product is CASSLAGGRRIYE. In full, the CDR3 is CASSLAGGRRIYEQYF.

This clone was counted many times. The CDR3 end falls 3 residues outside the read, so it is completed with the germline J gene. The chain carries TRBV6-2 or TRBV6-3 and TRBJ2-3; 8 bases are a match to TRBD2. This CDR3 comprises 15 residues. Germline V gene data show CDR1 as MNHEY and CDR2 as SVGEGT. After removal of 5 bases from V and 5 bases from J, the junction contained 9 bases not matched to a gene. The sequenced part of the CDR3 DNA is TGTGCCAGCAGTCGCTTAGGGAGCGGGGGAGATACG. Translation gives CASSRLGSGGDT. The whole CDR3 protein reads CASSRLGSGGDTQYF.

Many counts were recorded for this clone. The observed sequence ends 3 residues before the CDR3 terminus, with the missing tail filled in from the germline J gene. The chain carries TRBV5-4 and TRBJ1-1; D remains unclear. CDR3 length equals 13 residues. The V gene's germline CDR1 is SGHNT and CDR2 YYREEE (reference sequence). With 3 bases removed from V and 2 bases from J, the gap between germline ends came to 8 bases. CDR3 protein: CASSSGPNTEAFF. CDR3 bases read: TGTGCCAGCAGCTCCGGTCCAAACACTGAA.

This clone was detected a few times. The CDR3 end lies 3 residues beyond the end of the read and is filled in from the germline J gene. The chain uses TRBV18 and TRBJ1-1; D is ambiguous. Germline CDR1 reads KGHSH; CDR2 reads LQKENI. V shed 3 bases and J shed 1 base, with 9 bases lying between them. The CDR3 has 14 residues. The CDR3 DNA, read in part, is TGTGCCAGCTCACCCCGGGGTGGGAACACTGAA. Protein product: CASSPRGGNTE. The full CDR3 reads CASSPRGGNTEAFF.

This clone was observed many times. The read falls 3 residues short of the CDR3 end, and the missing part is taken from the germline J gene. V usage is TRBV10-1 and J usage is TRBJ1-3; TRBD1 is a possible D gene (5 bases). Between the trimmed V and J ends, which lost 2 bases and 4 bases, there was a span of 15 bases. The CDR3 is 16 residues long. In germline, CDR1 is WNHNN, CDR2 SYGVQD (reference sequence). This chain's CDR3 is CASSELTGFLGNTIYF. The CDR3 bases that were read are TGCGCCAGCAGTGAGCTAACAGGTTTTCTGGGAAACACC.

In this sample, this clone turned up many times. The CDR3 end is not reached by the read, which stops 3 residues before it; the germline J gene fills it in. V and J are TRBV28 and TRBJ2-2; D perhaps matches TRBD1 (5 bases). This CDR3 comprises 15 residues. The germline V gene encodes CDR1 MDHEN and CDR2 SYDVKM. V was pared by 6 bases and J by 5 bases, with 16 bases between. CDR3 loop: CASRPWGGSTGELFF. The covered CDR3 bases are TGTGCCAGCAGGCCCTGGGGCGGAAGTACCGGGGAG.